The clone carrying this TCR beta chain was seen at least ten times. This specimen belongs to a study of Graves' ophthalmopathy and Graves' hyperthyroidism. CDR3 length: 15 residues. After removal of 4 bases from V and 3 bases from J, the junction contained 10 bases not matched to a gene. The germline V gene has CDR1 SGDLS and CDR2 YYNGEE. Researchers took RNA transcripts and amplified TCR beta CDR3 regions from them. RT-PCR was first run with HTBI primers, then multiplex PCR in a second round. TCRdb ran MiXCR on the multiplex PCR reads and lists one entry per CDR3 protein. In the table there are hundreds of thousands of distinct CDR3 sequences, under 25% of which are singletons. If patients had other autoimmune diseases, uncontrolled infections, pregnancy or lactation, they were excluded.

This clonotype originated in a woman aged 18-29 years with stable Graves' hyperthyroidism. Source material: peripheral blood. V gene TRBV9 combines with J gene TRBJ2-7, with TRBD1 identical over 7 bases. This CDR3 is CASSPTGIHFYEQYF. The DNA for the CDR3 is TGTGCCAGCAGCCCGACAGGGATTCACTTCTACGAGCAGTACTTC. Full variable domain (remainder filled in from reference TRBV9 and TRBJ2-7): DSGVTQTPKHLITATGQRVTLRCSPRSGDLSVYWYQQSLDQGLQFLIQYYNGEERAKGNILERFSAQQFPDLHSELNLSSLELGDSALYFCASSPTGIHFYEQYFGPGTRLTVT.